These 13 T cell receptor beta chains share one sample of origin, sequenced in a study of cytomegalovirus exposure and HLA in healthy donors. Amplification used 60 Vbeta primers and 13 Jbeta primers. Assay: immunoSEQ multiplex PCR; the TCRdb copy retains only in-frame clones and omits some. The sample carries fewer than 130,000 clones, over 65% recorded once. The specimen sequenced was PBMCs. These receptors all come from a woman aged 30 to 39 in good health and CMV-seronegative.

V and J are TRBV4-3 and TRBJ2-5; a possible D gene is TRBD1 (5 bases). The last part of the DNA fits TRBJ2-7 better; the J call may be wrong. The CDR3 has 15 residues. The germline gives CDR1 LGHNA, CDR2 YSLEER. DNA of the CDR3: TGCGCCAGCAGCCAAGAGGACACCCCAGTGTACGAGCAGTACTTC. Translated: CASSQEDTPVYEQYF.

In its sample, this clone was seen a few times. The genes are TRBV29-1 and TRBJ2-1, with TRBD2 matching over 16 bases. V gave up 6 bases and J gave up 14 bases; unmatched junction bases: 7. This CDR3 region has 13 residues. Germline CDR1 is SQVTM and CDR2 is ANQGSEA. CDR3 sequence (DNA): TGCAGCGTCGGGGGACTAGCGGGGGGGCCGGAGTTCTTC. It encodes CSVGGLAGGPEFF.

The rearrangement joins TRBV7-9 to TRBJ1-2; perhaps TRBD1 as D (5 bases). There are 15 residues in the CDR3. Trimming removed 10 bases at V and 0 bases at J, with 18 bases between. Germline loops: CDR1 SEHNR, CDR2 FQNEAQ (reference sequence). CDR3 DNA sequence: TGTGCCACCCGCGACGAGACAGCCTCTAACTATGGCTACACCTTC. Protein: CATRDETASNYGYTF.

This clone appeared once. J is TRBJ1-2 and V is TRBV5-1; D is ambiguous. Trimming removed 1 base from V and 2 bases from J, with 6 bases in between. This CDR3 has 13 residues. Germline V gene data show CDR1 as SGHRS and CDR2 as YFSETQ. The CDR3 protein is CASSLNTNYGYTF. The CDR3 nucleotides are TGCGCCAGCAGCTTGAACACGAACTATGGCTACACCTTC.

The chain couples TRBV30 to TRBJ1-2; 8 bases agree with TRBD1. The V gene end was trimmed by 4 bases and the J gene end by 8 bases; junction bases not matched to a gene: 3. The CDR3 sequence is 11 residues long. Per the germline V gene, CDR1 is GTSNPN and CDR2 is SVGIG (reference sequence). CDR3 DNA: TGTGCCTGGATGACAGGGGTAGGCTACACCTTC. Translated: CAWMTGVGYTF.

This CDR3 is CARPGGNGYTF. The CDR3 bases are TGTGCCAGGCCCGGGGGGAATGGCTACACCTTC. The chain has TRBV27 and TRBJ1-2; D is perhaps TRBD1 (5 bases). V lost 9 bases and J lost 6, with 11 bases in between. Germline loops: CDR1 MNHEY, CDR2 SMNVEV (reference sequence). CDR3 length equals 11 residues.

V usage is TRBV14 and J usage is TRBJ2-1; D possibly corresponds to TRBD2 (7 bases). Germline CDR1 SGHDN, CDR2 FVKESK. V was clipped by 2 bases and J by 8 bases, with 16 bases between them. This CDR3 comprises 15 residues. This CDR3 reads CASSQYRGASDEQFF. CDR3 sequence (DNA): TGTGCCAGCAGCCAATACCGGGGGGCTAGCGATGAGCAGTTCTTC. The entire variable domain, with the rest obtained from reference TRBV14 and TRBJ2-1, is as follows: EAGVTQFPSHSVIEKGQTVTLRCDPISGHDNLYWYRRVMGKEIKFLLHFVKESKQDESGMPNNRFLAERTGGTYSTLKVQPAELEDSGVYFCASSQYRGASDEQFFGPGTRLTVL.

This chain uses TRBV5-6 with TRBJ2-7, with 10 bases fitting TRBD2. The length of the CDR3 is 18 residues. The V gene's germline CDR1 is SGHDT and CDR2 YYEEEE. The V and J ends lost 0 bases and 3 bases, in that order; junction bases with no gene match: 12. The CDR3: CASSLVASGSQFIYEQYF. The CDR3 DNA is TGTGCCAGCAGCTTGGTAGCTAGCGGGAGCCAATTTATCTACGAGCAGTACTTC.

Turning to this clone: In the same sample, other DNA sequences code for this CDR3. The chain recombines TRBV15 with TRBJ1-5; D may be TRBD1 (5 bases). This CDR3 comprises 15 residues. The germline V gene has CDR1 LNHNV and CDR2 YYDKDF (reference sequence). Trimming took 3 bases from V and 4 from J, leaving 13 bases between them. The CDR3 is CATSRTGTGNQPQHF. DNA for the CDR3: TGTGCCACCAGCAGGACCGGAACAGGAAATCAGCCCCAGCATTTT.

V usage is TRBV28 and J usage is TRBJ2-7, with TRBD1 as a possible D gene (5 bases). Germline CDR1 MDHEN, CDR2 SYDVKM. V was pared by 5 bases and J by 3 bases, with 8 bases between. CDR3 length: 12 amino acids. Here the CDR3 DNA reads TGTGCCAGCAGTCCAGGGTACTACGAGCAGTACTTC. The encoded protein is CASSPGYYEQYF.

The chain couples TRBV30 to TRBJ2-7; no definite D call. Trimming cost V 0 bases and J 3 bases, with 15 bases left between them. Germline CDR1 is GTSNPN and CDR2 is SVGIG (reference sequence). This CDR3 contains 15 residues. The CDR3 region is CAWSVGRPQFYEQYF. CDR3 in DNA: TGTGCCTGGAGTGTAGGCAGGCCCCAGTTCTACGAGCAGTACTTC.

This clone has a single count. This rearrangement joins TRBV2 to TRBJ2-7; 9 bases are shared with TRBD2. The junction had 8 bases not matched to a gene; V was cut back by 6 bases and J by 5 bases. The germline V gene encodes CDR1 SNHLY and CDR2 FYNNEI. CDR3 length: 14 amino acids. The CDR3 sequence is CASRFPSGDNEQYF. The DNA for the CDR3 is TGTGCCAGCAGGTTCCCTAGCGGGGATAACGAGCAGTACTTC.

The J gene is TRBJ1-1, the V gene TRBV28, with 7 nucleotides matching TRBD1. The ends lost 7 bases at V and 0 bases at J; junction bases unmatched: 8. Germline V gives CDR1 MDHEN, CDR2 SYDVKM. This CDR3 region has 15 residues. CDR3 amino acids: CASTLGQPMNTEAFF. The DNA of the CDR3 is TGTGCCAGCACCCTGGGACAGCCGATGAACACTGAAGCTTTCTTT.